These T cell receptor beta chains were read from a single sample in a study of CD8+ T cells in alopecia areata. Some clones are missing from TCRdb's copy, which holds only in-frame ones; the method was immunoSEQ multiplex PCR. The sample consists of 75,000 to 100,000 clones, less than 50% of them appearing once. Source material: CD4+ T cells sorted from blood. The source of these receptors is a human donor with alopecia areata. The CDR3 runs from the conserved cysteine through the conserved F or W. The D gene is left open where the match is weak. A clone size is listed for some rows: how often the clone was seen (once, few, many), or a class if it is expanded.

>TRBV5-4|TRBJ2-3|-|-
CASSFGTATDTQYF
TGTGCCAGCAGCTTCGGGACTGCCACAGATACGCAGTATTTT
>TRBV7-2|TRBJ2-3|-|-
CASSLADSPDTQYF
TGTGCCAGCAGCTTAGCGGACTCCCCAGATACGCAGTATTTT
>TRBV30|TRBJ1-1|-|-
CAWSGREPYAEAFF
TGTGCCTGGAGTGGGAGGGAACCCTACGCTGAAGCTTTCTTT
>TRBV7-9|TRBJ2-2|-|TRBD1
CASSFPRQGFPAGELFF
TGTGCCAGCAGCTTTCCTCGACAGGGGTTCCCGGCCGGGGAGCTGTTTTTT
>TRBV7-9|TRBJ1-1|few|-
CASSERSDTVAFF
TGTGCCAGCAGCGAACGTTCGGACACTGTAGCTTTCTTT
>TRBV5-1|TRBJ2-1|-|TRBD1
CASSSTGGRRNEQFF
TGCGCCAGCAGCTCGACAGGGGGGCGCCGAAATGAGCAGTTCTTC
>TRBV30|TRBJ1-5|once|TRBD1
CAWDKQGFNQPQHF
TGTGCCTGGGATAAACAGGGGTTCAATCAGCCCCAGCATTTT
>TRBV2|TRBJ2-2|many|TRBD2
CASGLAVNTGELFF
TGTGCCAGCGGACTAGCGGTTAACACCGGGGAGCTGTTTTTT
>TRBV30|TRBJ1-2|few|-
CALSDRANYGYTF
TGTGCCTTAAGTGACAGAGCTAACTATGGCTACACCTTC
>TRBV29-1|TRBJ2-7|-|TRBD2
CSVGLAGVRYEQYF
TGCAGCGTTGGACTAGCGGGAGTTAGATACGAGCAGTACTTC
>TRBV18|TRBJ2-3|-|-
CASSPGGSPDTQYF
TGTGCCAGCTCACCAGGGGGAAGCCCAGATACGCAGTATTTT
>TRBV30|TRBJ1-5|-|-
CAWSVQGGQPQHF
TGTGCCTGGAGTGTACAGGGCGGTCAGCCCCAGCATTTT
>TRBV29-1|TRBJ2-4|-|TRBD1
CSVDRGKNIQYF
TGCAGCGTTGACAGGGGGAAAAACATTCAGTACTTC
>TRBV6-6|TRBJ2-3|-|-
CASSLRSTDTQYF
TGTGCCAGCAGTTTACGTAGCACAGATACGCAGTATTTT
>TRBV4-2|TRBJ2-7|-|TRBD2
CASSQGVAGVYYEQYF
TGTGCCAGCAGCCAAGGCGTAGCGGGAGTATATTACGAGCAGTACTTC
>TRBV11-2|TRBJ1-2|-|-
CASSTPNYGYTF
TGTGCCAGCAGCACACCTAACTATGGCTACACCTTC
>TRBV18|TRBJ2-7|-|-
CASSPRIGQGVSGSVYEQYF
TGTGCCAGCTCACCTCGAATTGGACAGGGGGTTAGCGGGAGTGTCTACGAGCAGTACTTC
>TRBV7-6|TRBJ2-1|-|-
CASSLGGSTSEQFF
TGTGCCAGCAGCTTAGGAGGCAGTACCAGTGAGCAGTTCTTC
>TRBV18|TRBJ1-1|-|-
CASSLYYRVNTEAFF
TGTGCCAGCTCACTTTACTACAGGGTGAACACTGAAGCTTTCTTT
>TRBV29-1|TRBJ2-6|few|TRBD1
CSVGQGKSGANVLTF
TGCAGCGTTGGACAGGGCAAATCTGGGGCCAACGTCCTGACTTTC
>TRBV30|TRBJ2-1|-|-
CAWKRRYNEQFF
TGTGCCTGGAAGCGGAGGTACAATGAGCAGTTCTTC
>TRBV30|TRBJ2-7|-|-
CAWSVGPGRGEQYF
TGTGCCTGGAGTGTTGGGCCCGGACGGGGCGAGCAGTACTTC